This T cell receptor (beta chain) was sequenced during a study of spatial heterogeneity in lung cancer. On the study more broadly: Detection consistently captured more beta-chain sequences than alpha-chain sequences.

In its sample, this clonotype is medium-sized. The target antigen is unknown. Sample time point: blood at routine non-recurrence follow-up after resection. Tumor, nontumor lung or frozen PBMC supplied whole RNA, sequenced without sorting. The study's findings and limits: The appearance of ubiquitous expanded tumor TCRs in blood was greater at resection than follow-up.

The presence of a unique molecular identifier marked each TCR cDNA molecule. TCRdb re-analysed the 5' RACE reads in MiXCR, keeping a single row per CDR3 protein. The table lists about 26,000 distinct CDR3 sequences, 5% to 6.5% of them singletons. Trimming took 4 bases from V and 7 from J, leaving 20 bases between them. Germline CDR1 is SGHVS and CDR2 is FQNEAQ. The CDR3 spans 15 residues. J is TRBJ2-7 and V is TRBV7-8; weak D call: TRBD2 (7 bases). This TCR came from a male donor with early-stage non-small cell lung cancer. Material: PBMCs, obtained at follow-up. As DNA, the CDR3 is TGTGCCAGCAGCTCCGGCGGGGGCCAAGCCTGGGAGCAGTACTTC. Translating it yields CASSSGGGQAWEQYF.